This TCR beta chain came from a study of T-cell reconstitution after alpha-beta-depleted transplantation in children listed by TCRdb under 2016. Looking at the study overall: The study quantitatively tracked T-cell immune reconstitution after TCRalphabeta/CD19-depleted allogeneic hematopoietic cell transplantation in children using TCR repertoire profiling.

General conclusions and limits of the study: Hyperexpanded clone frequencies declined over subsequent months; after one year, T-cell counts and TCRbeta diversity were mostly attributed to newly produced T cells. Apparently early alphabetaT-cell count recovery about two months after transplant reportedly relied on only several hundred rapidly expanded clones derived from non-depleted graft cells. The high TCRbeta diversity at day 60 in some patients was ascribed to recipient T cells and intrathymic progenitors that had survived conditioning.

Library generation was performed with PCR. The sample was run on an Illumina HiSeq 2500. TCR libraries were prepared with molecular barcoding, using unique molecular identifiers to normalize TCRbeta repertoire quantification. TCRdb reworked the public reads: Q25 trimming with fastp, MiXCR clone assembly, productive beta chains retained. For every CDR3 protein sequence, its rows merge into one entry that carries the most common genes and DNA. Present in this sample are 250,000 to 350,000 distinct CDR3 sequences, over 20% of which were seen just once. The biggest ten clones account for approximately 9.9% of the sample. Taken with the paper, the label for treatment or condition translates to: allogeneic hematopoietic cell transplantation with graft depleted of TCRalphabeta T cells and CD19 B cells. The children who served as transplant recipients had been given grafts of TCRalphabeta/CD19-depleted allogeneic hematopoietic cells.

The CDR3 sequence holds 15 residues, the cysteine and phenylalanine included. The read is trimmed to its CDR3 DNA, 45 bases read in frame from base 1. From the germline V gene, CDR1 is LGHNA and CDR2 is YNFKEQ. Trimming costs V 4 bases and J 2 bases, and their ends lie 9 bases apart. Regarding this clonotype: What antigen it recognizes has not been identified. Base qualities are missing; no much larger clone stands one base away.

The sequence links TRBV4-2 to TRBJ2-6, with the D segment identity uncertain. The source material was PBMCs, mostly from graft donor cells, sampled 180 days after TCRalphabeta/CD19-depleted stem cell transplant. This sequence was found in a male patient between 5 and 17 years old who had a stem cell transplant for acute lymphoblastic leukemia, so the T cells may come from the graft donor. The CDR3 region reads CASSLAATGANVLTF. The DNA is as follows: TGTGCCAGCAGCCTGGCGGCTACTGGGGCCAACGTCCTGACTTTC.